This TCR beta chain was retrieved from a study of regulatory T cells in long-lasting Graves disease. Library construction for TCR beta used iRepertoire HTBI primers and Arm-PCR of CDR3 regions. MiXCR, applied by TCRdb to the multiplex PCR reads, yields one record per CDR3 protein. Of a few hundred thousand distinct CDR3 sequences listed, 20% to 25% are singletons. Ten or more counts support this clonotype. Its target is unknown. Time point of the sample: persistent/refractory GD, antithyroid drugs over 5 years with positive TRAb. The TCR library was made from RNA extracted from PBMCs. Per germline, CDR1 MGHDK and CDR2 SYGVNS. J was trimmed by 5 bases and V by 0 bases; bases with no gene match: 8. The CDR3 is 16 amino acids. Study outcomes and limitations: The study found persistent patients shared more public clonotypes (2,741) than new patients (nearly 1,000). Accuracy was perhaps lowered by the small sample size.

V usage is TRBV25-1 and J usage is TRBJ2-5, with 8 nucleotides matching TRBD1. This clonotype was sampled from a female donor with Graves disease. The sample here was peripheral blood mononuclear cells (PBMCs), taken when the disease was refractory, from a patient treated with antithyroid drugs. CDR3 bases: TGTGCCAGCAGTGAATATCGAAGACAGGGGCTGGAGACCCAGTACTTC. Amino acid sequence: CASSEYRRQGLETQYF.